One T cell receptor beta chain is described in this entry. The antigen is undetermined. The source of the sample is a study of cytomegalovirus exposure and HLA in healthy donors. Study-level results: Some TCR beta chains (roughly 150 of them) were listed as cytomegalovirus-associated.

The J segment lost 0 bases and the V segment lost 6 bases, leaving 4 bases of the junction unmatched. Germline-derived CDR1 and CDR2 are SQVTM and ANQGSEA. CDR3 size: 13 residues. Primers: 60 Vbeta forward and 13 Jbeta reverse. Sequencing was performed with immunoSEQ multiplex PCR; in TCRdb, only in-frame clones are kept and a portion is missing. The repertoire consists of around 180,000 clones, with 85% occurring once and the leading ten covering 1%. The sequence came from a boy younger than 10 in good health and CMV-seronegative. The sequenced material came from PBMCs. The chain carries TRBV29-1 and TRBJ1-1; 7 nucleotides match TRBD1. The CDR3, as DNA: TGCAGCGTCGGGGGACAGTTGAACACTGAAGCTTTCTTT. As protein: CSVGGQLNTEAFF.